The sequence of this T cell receptor (beta chain) was determined in a study of T cells in Graves' hyperthyroidism and ophthalmopathy. The CDR3 totals 17 residues. The J segment lost 9 bases and the V segment lost 10 bases, leaving 22 bases of the junction unmatched. Germline V gene data show CDR1 as LNHDA and CDR2 as SQIVND (reference sequence). From RNA transcripts, TCR beta CDR3 regions were amplified. The HTBI primer set drove a first-round RT-PCR of the TCR CDR3. In TCRdb, the multiplex PCR reads were re-called with MiXCR into one record per CDR3 protein. The sample shows approximately 400,000 distinct CDR3 sequences, more than 13% of them seen only once. PBMCs were collected from a roughly 10 ml volume of fresh peripheral blood.

Material: blood. The V gene is TRBV19, the J gene TRBJ2-1, with 9 bases fitting TRBD1. The sequence derives from a man in his fifties with Graves' ophthalmopathy. CDR3 sequence: CATQPRARWDRAGEQFF. For the CDR3, the DNA is TGTGCCACCCAGCCGAGAGCGAGATGGGACAGGGCGGGTGAGCAGTTCTTC.